This T cell receptor beta chain is drawn from a study of beta chain features in type 1 diabetes. Study-level results: There were fewer insertions and more deletions at the VDJ junctions of type 1 diabetes patients.

Investigators reverse transcribed all isolated RNA, so they sequenced expressed TCRB transcripts. Millions of reads, on average, came from each naive, central memory and regulatory T cell sample. Clones were read by immunoSEQ multiplex PCR, and TCRdb kept only the in-frame ones, dropping some. This sample yields under 250,000 clones, of which 9.5% to 13% are seen a single time; 1% to 1.5% belongs to the top ten. Germline V gene lookup returns CDR1 LNHDA and CDR2 SQIVND (reference sequence). Between the trimmed V and J ends, which lost 3 bases and 5 bases, there was a span of 13 bases. CDR3 length: 14 amino acids. Isolation of CD4+ naive, central memory, regulatory and stem cell-like memory cells was achieved by sorting via CD45RO/CCR7/CD25/CD127/CD95/CD27. Details on this clone: Its antigen is unknown.

This chain connects TRBV19 to TRBJ1-1; no reliable D call. This TCR was sampled from a man aged 18 to 30 in good health. The specimen was central memory CD4+ T cells from blood. CDR3 in amino acids: CASSISGGRTEAFF. The CDR3 DNA reads as TGTGCCAGTAGTATCTCGGGCGGGAGGACTGAAGCTTTCTTT.